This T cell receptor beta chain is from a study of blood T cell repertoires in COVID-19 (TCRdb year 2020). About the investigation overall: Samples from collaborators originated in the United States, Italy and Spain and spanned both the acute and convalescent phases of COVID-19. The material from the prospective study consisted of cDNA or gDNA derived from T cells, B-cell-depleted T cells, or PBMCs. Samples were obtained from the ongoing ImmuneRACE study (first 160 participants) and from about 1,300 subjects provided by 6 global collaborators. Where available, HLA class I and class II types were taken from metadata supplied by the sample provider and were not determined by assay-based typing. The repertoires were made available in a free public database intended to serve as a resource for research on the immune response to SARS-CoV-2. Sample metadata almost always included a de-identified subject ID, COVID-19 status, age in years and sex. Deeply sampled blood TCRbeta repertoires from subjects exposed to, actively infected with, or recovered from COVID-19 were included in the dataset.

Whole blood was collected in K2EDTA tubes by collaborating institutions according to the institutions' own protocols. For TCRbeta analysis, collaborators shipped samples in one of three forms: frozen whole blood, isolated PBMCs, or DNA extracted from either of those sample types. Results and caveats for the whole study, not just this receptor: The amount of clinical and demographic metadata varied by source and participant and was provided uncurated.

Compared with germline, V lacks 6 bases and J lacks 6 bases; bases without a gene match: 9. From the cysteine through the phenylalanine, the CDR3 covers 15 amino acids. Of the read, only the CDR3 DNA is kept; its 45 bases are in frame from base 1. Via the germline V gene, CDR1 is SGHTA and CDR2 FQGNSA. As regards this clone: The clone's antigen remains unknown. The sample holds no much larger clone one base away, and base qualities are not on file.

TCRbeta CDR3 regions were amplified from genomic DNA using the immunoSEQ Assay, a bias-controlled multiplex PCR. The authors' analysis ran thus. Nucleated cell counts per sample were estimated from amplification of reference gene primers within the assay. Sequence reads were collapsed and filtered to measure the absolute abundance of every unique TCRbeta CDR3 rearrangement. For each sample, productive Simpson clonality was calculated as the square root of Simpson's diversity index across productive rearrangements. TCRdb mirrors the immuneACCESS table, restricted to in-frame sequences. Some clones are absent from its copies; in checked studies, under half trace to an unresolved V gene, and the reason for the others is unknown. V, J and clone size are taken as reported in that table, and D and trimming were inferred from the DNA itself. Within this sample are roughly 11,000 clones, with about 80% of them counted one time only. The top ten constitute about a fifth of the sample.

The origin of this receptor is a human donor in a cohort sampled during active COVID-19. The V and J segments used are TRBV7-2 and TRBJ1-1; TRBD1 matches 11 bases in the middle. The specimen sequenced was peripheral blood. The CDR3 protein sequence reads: CASSRTGGFYAEAFF. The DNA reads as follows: TGTGCCAGCAGTAGGACAGGGGGCTTCTACGCTGAAGCTTTCTTT.